This is a list of T cell receptor beta chains from one sample in a study of blood T cell repertoires in COVID-19. Libraries were prepared by immunoSEQ multiplex PCR; TCRdb keeps only in-frame clonotypes and omits some of them. The profile covers some 78,000 clones, with around 83% appearing a single time and 3.5% taken by the ten largest. Sample: peripheral blood. The source of these receptors is a man between 45 and 60 years old with acute or convalescent COVID-19. CDR3s include the opening cysteine and the closing phenylalanine or tryptophan. D genes are given only for firm matches. Rows give clone size only sometimes, using once, few, many, or a class for an expanded clone.

D	size	V	J	CDR3	DNA
TRBD2	-	TRBV9	TRBJ2-5	CASSDGWGSGGLQETQYF	TGTGCCAGCAGCGACGGATGGGGGAGCGGGGGGCTGCAGGAGACCCAGTACTTC
-	-	TRBV5-5	TRBJ1-1	CASRRSGQRNTEAFF	TGTGCCAGCAGGCGCTCGGGACAACGGAACACTGAAGCTTTCTTT
-	-	TRBV11-2	TRBJ2-7	CASRPTFAGTYEQYF	TGTGCCAGCAGGCCCACCTTCGCGGGGACGTACGAGCAGTACTTC
TRBD1	-	TRBV27	TRBJ2-5	CASKPVRTGRQETQYF	TGTGCCAGCAAGCCAGTCAGGACAGGGAGGCAAGAGACCCAGTACTTC
-	-	TRBV11-2	TRBJ1-1	CASSQVYGAFF	TGTGCCAGCAGCCAAGTTTACGGAGCTTTCTTT
-	-	TRBV11-2	TRBJ2-3	CASSLGTGPTDTQYF	TGTGCCAGCAGCTTAGGTACAGGGCCCACAGATACGCAGTATTTT
-	-	TRBV6-2/TRBV6-3	TRBJ1-5	CASSKGTYQPQHF	TGTGCCAGCAGTAAAGGGACTTATCAGCCCCAGCATTTT
TRBD1	-	TRBV19	TRBJ2-3	CASSVGQTDTQYF	TGTGCCAGTAGTGTGGGACAGACAGATACGCAGTATTTT
-	-	TRBV6-2/TRBV6-3	TRBJ1-5	CASSYLRGSNQPQHF	TGTGCCAGCAGTTATCTCAGGGGAAGCAATCAGCCCCAGCATTTT
-	-	TRBV7-3	TRBJ2-2	CASSLNPRTGELFF	TGTGCCAGCAGCTTAAACCCCCGGACCGGGGAGCTGTTTTTT
-	-	TRBV5-6	TRBJ2-7	CASSGGSYEQYF	TGTGCCAGCAGCGGAGGCTCCTACGAGCAGTACTTC
TRBD1	-	TRBV7-4	TRBJ2-1	CASTAWVRGQGAGEQFF	TGTGCCAGCACCGCCTGGGTACGGGGACAGGGGGCGGGGGAGCAGTTCTTC
TRBD2	-	TRBV7-3	TRBJ2-2	CASSPLAGGGTGELFF	TGTGCCAGCAGCCCCTTAGCGGGGGGCGGTACCGGGGAGCTGTTTTTT
TRBD1	-	TRBV30	TRBJ2-7	CAWSDRGREQYF	TGTGCCTGGAGTGACAGGGGGCGTGAGCAGTACTTC
TRBD1	once	TRBV27	TRBJ1-5	CASSPNRDREVLEPQHF	TGTGCCAGCAGTCCCAACCGGGACAGGGAGGTATTGGAGCCCCAGCATTTT
-	-	TRBV5-4	TRBJ2-1	CASSPTPSSYNEQFF	TGTGCCAGCAGCCCTACGCCTAGCTCCTACAATGAGCAGTTCTTC
-	-	TRBV19	TRBJ2-5	CASSLIGGKETQYF	TGTGCCAGTAGTCTAATAGGAGGGAAAGAGACCCAGTACTTC
TRBD2	once	TRBV18	TRBJ2-7	CASSPRASGMYYEQYF	TGTGCCAGCTCACCTAGGGCTAGCGGGATGTACTACGAGCAGTACTTC
-	once	TRBV5-1	TRBJ2-1	CASSLDPGDNEQFF	TGCGCCAGCAGCTTGGATCCGGGGGACAATGAGCAGTTCTTC
TRBD1	-	TRBV2	TRBJ1-2	CASSVLGTGAVGYTF	TGTGCCAGCAGTGTCCTCGGGACAGGCGCAGTTGGCTACACCTTC
-	-	TRBV14	TRBJ2-1	CASSQITGIGEQFF	TGTGCCAGCAGCCAAATCACAGGGATAGGTGAGCAGTTCTTC
-	once	TRBV10-1	TRBJ2-7	CASRDGEDHEQYF	TGCGCCAGCAGGGACGGGGAGGACCACGAGCAGTACTTC
-	-	TRBV7-2	TRBJ1-1	CASSFLGGGIGTEAFF	TGTGCCAGCAGCTTCCTAGGTGGGGGGATAGGCACTGAAGCTTTCTTT
-	-	TRBV5-6	TRBJ1-6	CASSLWQNNSPLHF	TGTGCCAGCAGCTTGTGGCAGAATAATTCACCCCTCCACTTT
TRBD2	-	TRBV7-2	TRBJ2-4	CASSHPAGGGDIQYF	TGTGCCAGCAGCCACCCCGCGGGGGGAGGGGACATTCAGTACTTC